These T cell receptor beta chains were read from a single sample in a study of radiotherapy plus CTLA-4 blockade in lung cancer. Profiled with immunoSEQ multiplex PCR; TCRdb holds only in-frame clones, not every one. Of tens of thousands of clones listed, 60% to 85% are singletons. Sequencing was performed on peripheral blood, taken from a patient treated with radiotherapy plus ipilimumab. The source is a human donor with non-small cell lung cancer that progressed on radiotherapy plus ipilimumab. Each CDR3 is given with its conserved first and last residue. Fields, in order: V gene, clone size, D gene, J gene, CDR3 DNA, CDR3 protein. A D gene is named only where the DNA matches it firmly. Where a row states a size, it is once, few, many or the class of an expanded clone; other rows omit it.

v_call: TRBV7-9; clone_size: NA; d_call: NA; j_call: TRBJ2-3; cdr3_nt: TGTGCCAGCAGCTTAGTCGGGAAGGATACGCAGTATTTT; cdr3_aa: CASSLVGKDTQYF
v_call: TRBV7-3; clone_size: NA; d_call: NA; j_call: TRBJ2-7; cdr3_nt: TGTGCCAGCAGCTGGGGACACGATTACGAGCAGTACTTC; cdr3_aa: CASSWGHDYEQYF
v_call: TRBV5-1; clone_size: NA; d_call: NA; j_call: TRBJ2-2; cdr3_nt: TGCGCCAGCAGCCGAACGTCCCCAGGGGCGAACACCGGGGAGCTGTTTTTT; cdr3_aa: CASSRTSPGANTGELFF
v_call: TRBV9; clone_size: NA; d_call: NA; j_call: TRBJ2-5; cdr3_nt: TGTGCCAGCAGCCCGGGGGGACAGAGTAGGGAGACCCAGTACTTC; cdr3_aa: CASSPGGQSRETQYF
v_call: TRBV7-9; clone_size: NA; d_call: NA; j_call: TRBJ2-7; cdr3_nt: TGTGCCAGCAGCTTAGTTATGGGGGCGGACGAGCAGTACTTC; cdr3_aa: CASSLVMGADEQYF
v_call: TRBV7-9; clone_size: NA; d_call: NA; j_call: TRBJ2-2; cdr3_nt: TGTGCCAGCAGCTTAGGAGGGGCGATTGCTTCCTCCGGGGAGCTGTTTTTT; cdr3_aa: CASSLGGAIASSGELFF
v_call: TRBV29-1; clone_size: NA; d_call: NA; j_call: TRBJ2-7; cdr3_nt: TGCAGCGTTGCCAGGGGAGACGAGCAGTACTTC; cdr3_aa: CSVARGDEQYF
v_call: TRBV27; clone_size: NA; d_call: TRBD2; j_call: TRBJ2-3; cdr3_nt: TGTGCCACCCTCGGACTAGCGGGGAACACAGATACGCAGTATTTT; cdr3_aa: CATLGLAGNTDTQYF
v_call: TRBV5-6; clone_size: NA; d_call: NA; j_call: TRBJ2-1; cdr3_nt: TGTGCCAGCAGCTTGGGACAGTACTACAATGAGCAGTTCTTC; cdr3_aa: CASSLGQYYNEQFF
v_call: TRBV10-2; clone_size: few; d_call: NA; j_call: TRBJ1-5; cdr3_nt: TGCGCCAGCAGCTCGGGGGGGTTGCAGCCCCAGCATTTT; cdr3_aa: CASSSGGLQPQHF
v_call: TRBV2; clone_size: NA; d_call: NA; j_call: TRBJ1-1; cdr3_nt: TGTGCCAGCCGGACCGGCAGGCTGAACACTGAAGCTTTCTTT; cdr3_aa: CASRTGRLNTEAFF
v_call: TRBV18; clone_size: once; d_call: TRBD1; j_call: TRBJ1-5; cdr3_nt: TGTGCCAGCTCACCAAACAGGGGGCAGCGGCAGCCCCAGCATTTT; cdr3_aa: CASSPNRGQRQPQHF
v_call: TRBV7-9; clone_size: NA; d_call: TRBD1; j_call: TRBJ2-7; cdr3_nt: TGTGCCAGCAGCCCGGAAACAGGGGTTCACTACGAGCAGTACTTC; cdr3_aa: CASSPETGVHYEQYF
v_call: TRBV28; clone_size: NA; d_call: NA; j_call: TRBJ2-2; cdr3_nt: TGTGCCAGCAGAGATACAGGTTCGAACACCGGGGAGCTGTTTTTT; cdr3_aa: CASRDTGSNTGELFF
v_call: TRBV4-2; clone_size: NA; d_call: NA; j_call: TRBJ2-5; cdr3_nt: TGTGCCAGCAGCCTCGGGACTGCCGCGGGTAGGGCGACCCAGTACTTC; cdr3_aa: CASSLGTAAGRATQYF
v_call: TRBV4-2; clone_size: NA; d_call: NA; j_call: TRBJ1-2; cdr3_nt: TGTGCCAGCAGCCAAGAAGGATCACAGGCCTTTAACTATGGCTACACCTTC; cdr3_aa: CASSQEGSQAFNYGYTF
v_call: TRBV7-9; clone_size: NA; d_call: NA; j_call: TRBJ2-2; cdr3_nt: TGTGCCAGCACTGGTACGGCCGGGGAGCTGTTTTTT; cdr3_aa: CASTGTAGELFF
v_call: TRBV18; clone_size: NA; d_call: NA; j_call: TRBJ2-2; cdr3_nt: TGTGCCAGCTCACCAGGGATCACCCGGGCCGGGGAGCTGTTTTTT; cdr3_aa: CASSPGITRAGELFF
v_call: TRBV7-2; clone_size: NA; d_call: NA; j_call: TRBJ1-2; cdr3_nt: TGTGCCAGCAGCTTAACGCAGTCGGACTATGGCTACACCTTC; cdr3_aa: CASSLTQSDYGYTF
v_call: TRBV6-5; clone_size: NA; d_call: TRBD1; j_call: TRBJ1-1; cdr3_nt: TGTGCCAGCAGTTACCCTCCGGGACAGGGGAACACTGAAGCTTTCTTT; cdr3_aa: CASSYPPGQGNTEAFF
v_call: TRBV27; clone_size: once; d_call: NA; j_call: TRBJ1-1; cdr3_nt: TGTGCCAGCAGTTTAGACACACCCGGGACTGAAGCTTTCTTT; cdr3_aa: CASSLDTPGTEAFF
v_call: TRBV5-8; clone_size: few; d_call: NA; j_call: TRBJ2-2; cdr3_nt: TGTGCCAGCAACAGGGATCCCGGGGAGCTGTTTTTT; cdr3_aa: CASNRDPGELFF
v_call: TRBV2; clone_size: NA; d_call: TRBD2; j_call: TRBJ2-7; cdr3_nt: TGTGCCAGCAGTGAAGGGGTGGGGACTAGCGAGCTTGACGAGCAGTACTTC; cdr3_aa: CASSEGVGTSELDEQYF
v_call: TRBV7-8; clone_size: NA; d_call: NA; j_call: TRBJ2-2; cdr3_nt: TGTGCCAGCACCAGTTGGCGAACCGGGGAGCTGTTTTTT; cdr3_aa: CASTSWRTGELFF
v_call: TRBV29-1; clone_size: NA; d_call: NA; j_call: TRBJ1-1; cdr3_nt: TGCAGCGTTGAAGACCAATCTGACACTGAAGCTTTCTTT; cdr3_aa: CSVEDQSDTEAFF
v_call: TRBV18; clone_size: NA; d_call: TRBD2; j_call: TRBJ2-7; cdr3_nt: TGTGCCAGCTCACTAGCGGGGGGGACGTCTGAGCAGTACTTC; cdr3_aa: CASSLAGGTSEQYF
v_call: TRBV7-3; clone_size: NA; d_call: NA; j_call: TRBJ2-3; cdr3_nt: TGTGCCAGCAGCTCAGAAGGGTACACAGATACGCAGTATTTT; cdr3_aa: CASSSEGYTDTQYF
v_call: TRBV27; clone_size: NA; d_call: NA; j_call: TRBJ2-3; cdr3_nt: TGTGCCAGCAGTTTATTTAAGGCAGATACGCAGTATTTT; cdr3_aa: CASSLFKADTQYF
v_call: TRBV7-9; clone_size: NA; d_call: TRBD1; j_call: TRBJ2-7; cdr3_nt: TGTGCCAGCAGCTCTACGGGACAGGAGACCTACGAGCAGTACTTC; cdr3_aa: CASSSTGQETYEQYF
v_call: TRBV18; clone_size: NA; d_call: TRBD1; j_call: TRBJ1-4; cdr3_nt: TGTGCCAGCTCACCACCGTCCAGGGGGACTGAAAAACTGTTTTTT; cdr3_aa: CASSPPSRGTEKLFF
v_call: TRBV7-3; clone_size: few; d_call: NA; j_call: TRBJ1-5; cdr3_nt: TGTGCCAGCAGCTTAAGGCAGGGCCAGCCCCAGCATTTT; cdr3_aa: CASSLRQGQPQHF
v_call: TRBV5-1; clone_size: NA; d_call: NA; j_call: TRBJ2-5; cdr3_nt: TGCGCCAGCAGCTTGGTTGTCCGGGGGGAGACCCAGTACTTC; cdr3_aa: CASSLVVRGETQYF
v_call: TRBV5-6; clone_size: once; d_call: NA; j_call: TRBJ2-7; cdr3_nt: TGTGCCAGCAGCGCAGGGGGGTCCTACTACGAGCAGTACTTC; cdr3_aa: CASSAGGSYYEQYF
v_call: TRBV27; clone_size: NA; d_call: TRBD2; j_call: TRBJ2-1; cdr3_nt: TGTGCCAGCAGTTATAGGCTAGCGGGAGGGGATGAGCAGTTCTTC; cdr3_aa: CASSYRLAGGDEQFF
v_call: TRBV4-1; clone_size: NA; d_call: NA; j_call: TRBJ1-5; cdr3_nt: TGCGCCATCGTAGGGCAGCCCCAGCATTTT; cdr3_aa: CAIVGQPQHF
v_call: TRBV4-1; clone_size: NA; d_call: NA; j_call: TRBJ2-7; cdr3_nt: TGCGCCAGCAGCCAGACAAGTGGTCCAATGTACGAGCAGTACTTC; cdr3_aa: CASSQTSGPMYEQYF
v_call: TRBV5-1; clone_size: NA; d_call: TRBD1; j_call: TRBJ2-7; cdr3_nt: TGCGCCAGCAGCTTATTCCCGGGACAGGGGGACGAGCAGTACTTC; cdr3_aa: CASSLFPGQGDEQYF
v_call: TRBV19; clone_size: few; d_call: NA; j_call: TRBJ2-3; cdr3_nt: TGTGCCAGTAGCCGGAAGGGAACAGATACGCAGTATTTT; cdr3_aa: CASSRKGTDTQYF
v_call: TRBV5-8; clone_size: few; d_call: TRBD2; j_call: TRBJ2-5; cdr3_nt: TGTGCCAGCAGCCTCAGACTAGCGGGGACGTACCAAGAGACCCAGTACTTC; cdr3_aa: CASSLRLAGTYQETQYF
v_call: TRBV6-6; clone_size: NA; d_call: TRBD2; j_call: TRBJ2-1; cdr3_nt: TGTGCCAGCAGTTCACCCCGGACTAGCGGGAGGGAGCAGTTCTTC; cdr3_aa: CASSSPRTSGREQFF
v_call: TRBV28; clone_size: NA; d_call: TRBD2; j_call: TRBJ2-1; cdr3_nt: TGTGCCAGCAGCTCCACTAGCGGGGGCCCTTACTACAATGAGCAGTTCTTC; cdr3_aa: CASSSTSGGPYYNEQFF